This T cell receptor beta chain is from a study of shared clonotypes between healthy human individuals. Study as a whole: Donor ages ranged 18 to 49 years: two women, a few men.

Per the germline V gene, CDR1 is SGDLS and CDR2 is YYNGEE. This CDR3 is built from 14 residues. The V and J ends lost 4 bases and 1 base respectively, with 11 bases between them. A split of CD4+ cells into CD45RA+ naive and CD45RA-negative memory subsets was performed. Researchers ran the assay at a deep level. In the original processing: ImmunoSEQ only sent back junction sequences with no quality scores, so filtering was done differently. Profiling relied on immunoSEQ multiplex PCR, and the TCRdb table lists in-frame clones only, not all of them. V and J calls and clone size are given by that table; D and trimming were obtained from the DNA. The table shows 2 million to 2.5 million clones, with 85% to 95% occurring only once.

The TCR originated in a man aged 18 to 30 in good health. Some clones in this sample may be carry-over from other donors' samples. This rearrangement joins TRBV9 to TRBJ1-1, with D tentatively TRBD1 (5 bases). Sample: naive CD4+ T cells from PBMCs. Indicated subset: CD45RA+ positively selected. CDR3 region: CASSLGGGNTEAFF. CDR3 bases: TGTGCCAGCAGCCTCGGGGGAGGGAACACTGAAGCTTTCTTT. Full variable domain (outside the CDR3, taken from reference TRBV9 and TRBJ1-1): DSGVTQTPKHLITATGQRVTLRCSPRSGDLSVYWYQQSLDQGLQFLIQYYNGEERAKGNILERFSAQQFPDLHSELNLSSLELGDSALYFCASSLGGGNTEAFFGQGTRLTVV.